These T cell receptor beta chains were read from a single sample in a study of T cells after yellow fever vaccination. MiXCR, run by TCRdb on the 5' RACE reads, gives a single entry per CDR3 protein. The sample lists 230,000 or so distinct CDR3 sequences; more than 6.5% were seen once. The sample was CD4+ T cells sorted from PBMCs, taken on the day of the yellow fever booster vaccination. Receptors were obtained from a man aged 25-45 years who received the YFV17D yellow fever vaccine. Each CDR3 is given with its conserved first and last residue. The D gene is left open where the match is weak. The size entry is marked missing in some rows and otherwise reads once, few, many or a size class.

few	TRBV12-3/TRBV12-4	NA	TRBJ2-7	CASSYYYEQYF	TGTGCCAGCAGTTACTACTACGAGCAGTACTTC
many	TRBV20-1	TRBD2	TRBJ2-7	CSATTLADPYEQYF	TGCAGTGCCACTACCCTAGCGGACCCTTACGAGCAGTACTTC
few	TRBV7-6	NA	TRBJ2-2	CASSRLGATNTGELFF	TGTGCCAGCAGCCGACTCGGGGCTACGAACACCGGGGAGCTGTTTTTT
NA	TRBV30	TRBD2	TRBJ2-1	CACSSGSPPGEQFF	TGTGCTTGTTCTAGCGGGAGCCCCCCCGGTGAGCAGTTCTTC
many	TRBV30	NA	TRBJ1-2	CAWISRGYTF	TGTGCCTGGATCAGTCGTGGCTACACCTTC
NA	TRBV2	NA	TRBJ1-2	CASSAAGGRGYTF	TGTGCCAGCAGTGCTGCGGGGGGTCGTGGCTACACCTTC
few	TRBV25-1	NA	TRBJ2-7	CASSRQGSSRYEQYF	TGTGCCAGCAGTCGCCAGGGATCAAGCCGCTACGAGCAGTACTTC
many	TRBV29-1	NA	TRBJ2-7	CSVRGLHEQYF	TGCAGCGTTCGCGGTCTCCACGAGCAGTACTTC
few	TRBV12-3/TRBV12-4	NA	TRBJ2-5	CASSFRVWETQYF	TGTGCCAGCAGTTTCAGGGTTTGGGAGACCCAGTACTTC
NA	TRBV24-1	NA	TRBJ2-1	CATVGRHEQFF	TGTGCCACCGTGGGTAGGCATGAGCAGTTCTTC
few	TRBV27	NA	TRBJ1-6	CASSLNVGAPLHF	TGTGCCAGCAGTTTAAACGTTGGAGCACCCCTCCACTTT
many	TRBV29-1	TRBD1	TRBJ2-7	CSVRGQIYEQYF	TGCAGCGTTAGGGGGCAGATCTACGAGCAGTACTTC
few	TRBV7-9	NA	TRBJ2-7	CASTLGGDYEQYF	TGTGCCAGCACCCTAGGCGGGGACTACGAGCAGTACTTC
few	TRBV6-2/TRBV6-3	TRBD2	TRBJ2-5	CASSFNGGQETQYF	TGTGCCAGCAGCTTTAACGGGGGGCAAGAGACCCAGTACTTC
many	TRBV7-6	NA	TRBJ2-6	CASSLDNSGANVLTF	TGTGCCAGCAGCTTAGACAACTCTGGGGCCAACGTCCTGACTTTC
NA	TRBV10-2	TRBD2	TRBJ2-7	CASSVLAGRVAYEQYF	TGCGCCAGCAGTGTATTAGCGGGAAGGGTGGCCTACGAGCAGTACTTC
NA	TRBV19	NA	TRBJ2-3	CASRVTSTDTQYF	TGTGCCAGTAGGGTGACTAGCACAGATACGCAGTATTTT
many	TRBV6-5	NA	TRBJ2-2	CASSSKDRNTGELFF	TGTGCCAGCAGTTCCAAAGACAGGAACACCGGGGAGCTGTTTTTT
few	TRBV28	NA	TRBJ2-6	CATEGASGANVLTF	TGTGCCACCGAAGGTGCCTCTGGGGCCAACGTCCTGACTTTC
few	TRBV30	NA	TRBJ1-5	CAWSGSGPQHF	TGTGCCTGGAGTGGATCGGGGCCCCAGCATTTT
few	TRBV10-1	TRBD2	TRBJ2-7	CASSDSGRNSYEQYF	TGCGCCAGCAGTGATAGCGGGAGAAACTCCTACGAGCAGTACTTC
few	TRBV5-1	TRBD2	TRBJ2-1	CASSLDAGAYNEQFF	TGCGCCAGCAGCTTAGACGCGGGAGCGTACAATGAGCAGTTCTTC
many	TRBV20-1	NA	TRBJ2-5	CSARDFVRKETQYF	TGCAGTGCTAGAGATTTTGTCAGGAAAGAGACCCAGTACTTC
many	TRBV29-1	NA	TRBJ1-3	CSVGLNSGNTIYF	TGCAGCGTTGGGCTCAACTCTGGAAACACCATATATTTT
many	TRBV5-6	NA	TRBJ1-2	CASSFAGTGHGYTF	TGTGCCAGCAGCTTTGCAGGAACGGGTCATGGCTACACCTTC
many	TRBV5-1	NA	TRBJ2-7	CASSREGSSYEQYF	TGCGCCAGCAGCCGGGAAGGGAGCTCCTACGAGCAGTACTTC
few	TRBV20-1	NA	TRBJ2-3	CSARGGTSNTDTQYF	TGCAGTGCTAGGGGGGGGACATCAAACACAGATACGCAGTATTTT
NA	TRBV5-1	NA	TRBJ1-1	CASSWGRAYTEAFF	TGCGCCAGCAGCTGGGGCAGGGCGTACACTGAAGCTTTCTTT
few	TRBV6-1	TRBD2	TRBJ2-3	CASRGLAGGLRIADTQYF	TGTGCCAGCAGGGGACTAGCGGGAGGTCTCCGAATTGCAGATACGCAGTATTTT
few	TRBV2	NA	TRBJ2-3	CASSEQGSTQYF	TGTGCCAGCAGTGAACAGGGGAGTACGCAGTATTTT
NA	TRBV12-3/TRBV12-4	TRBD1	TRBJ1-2	CASSSDRGYGYTF	TGTGCCAGCAGCTCGGACAGGGGCTATGGCTACACCTTC
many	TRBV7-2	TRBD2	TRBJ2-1	CASSFGTRYNEQFF	TGTGCCAGCAGCTTCGGGACTAGATACAATGAGCAGTTCTTC
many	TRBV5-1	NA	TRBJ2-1	CASSLGRGDNEQFF	TGCGCCAGCAGCTTGGGGCGCGGCGACAATGAGCAGTTCTTC
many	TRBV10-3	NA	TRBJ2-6	CAISERTLSGANVLTF	TGTGCCATCAGTGAGCGGACCCTCTCTGGGGCCAACGTCCTGACTTTC
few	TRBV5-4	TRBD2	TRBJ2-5	CASSIGLAGGQETQYF	TGTGCCAGCAGCATAGGACTAGCGGGCGGACAAGAGACCCAGTACTTC
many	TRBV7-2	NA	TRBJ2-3	CASSPNGYSTDTQYF	TGTGCCAGCAGCCCAAACGGGTATAGCACAGATACGCAGTATTTT
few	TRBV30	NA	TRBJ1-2	CAWSIGRLKGGYTF	TGTGCCTGGAGTATAGGCAGGTTGAAGGGAGGCTACACCTTC
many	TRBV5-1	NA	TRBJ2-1	CASSLERSPWDEQFF	TGCGCCAGCAGCTTGGAACGCAGCCCCTGGGATGAGCAGTTCTTC
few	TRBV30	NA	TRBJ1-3	CAWSPQVENTIYF	TGTGCCTGGAGCCCCCAGGTAGAGAACACCATATATTTT
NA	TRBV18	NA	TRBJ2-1	CASSLLSRNEQFF	TGTGCCAGCTCCCTACTTTCGCGCAATGAGCAGTTCTTC
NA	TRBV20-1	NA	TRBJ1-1	CSAREGHTEAFF	TGCAGTGCTAGAGAGGGCCACACTGAAGCTTTCTTT
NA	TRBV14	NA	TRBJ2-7	CASSQGLSNEQYF	TGTGCCAGCAGCCAAGGACTATCAAACGAGCAGTACTTC
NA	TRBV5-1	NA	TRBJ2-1	CASRTGHNEQFF	TGCGCCAGCAGAACAGGGCACAATGAGCAGTTCTTC
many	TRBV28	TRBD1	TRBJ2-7	CASSPGQSYEQYF	TGTGCCAGCAGCCCGGGACAGTCCTACGAGCAGTACTTC
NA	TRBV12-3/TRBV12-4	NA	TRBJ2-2	CASRSPGNTGELFF	TGTGCCAGCAGGTCCCCAGGTAACACCGGGGAGCTGTTTTTT